This T cell receptor (beta chain) was identified in a study of T cell responses to AZD1222 COVID-19 vaccine. Assay used: immunoSEQ multiplex PCR; TCRdb lists only in-frame clones, some missing. Of 55,000 to 80,000 clones in the sample, about 85% are singletons; the top ten hold about 20%. The trim removed 1 base at V and 6 bases at J, leaving 6 bases unmatched. From germline, CDR1 is LGHNA and CDR2 YSLEER. This CDR3 spans 17 amino acids. The chain combines TRBV4-3 with TRBJ2-1; 13 bases match TRBD2. The sequence was collected from an adult in good health. The input for sequencing was peripheral blood, taken on day 0 of AZD1222 vaccination. The CDR3, as DNA: TGCGCCAGCAGCCAAGGGGGACTAGCGGGGACCCCCAATGAGCAGTTCTTC. This sequence encodes CASSQGGLAGTPNEQFF.